This T cell receptor beta chain was identified in a study of T cells expressing NK-cell markers. Study information: One of the eight sequenced donors was seronegative, whereas the other seven were HCMV-seropositive.

UMIs were included in TCR beta cDNA generated by 5'RACE template switching. For each CDR3 protein, TCRdb gives one entry from its re-call of the 5' RACE reads, without DNA. The data show roughly 120,000 distinct CDR3 sequences, and the top ten clones hold less than 20%. CDR1 MGHRA and CDR2 YSYEKL come from the germline V gene. This CDR3 region has 15 residues. Overall study findings and caveats: Several donors likewise had their CD3+CD56-NKG2C+ fraction led by these clonotypes.

On this clonotype: Its antigen is not identified.

The V call is TRBV4-1, the J call TRBJ1-4. The TCR sequence derives from a woman between 18 and 75 years old in good health. Sequences were obtained from blood T cells: a sorted CD56 or NKG2C T cell subset, CD4+ or CD8+ T cells, or bulk PBMC T cells (not recorded which). CDR3: CASSQEGRVGEKLFF.